Reported below is one T cell receptor beta chain. The data originate from a study of blood T cell repertoires in COVID-19. About the study: COVID-19 samples from acute and convalescent phases originated in the United States, Italy and Spain.

Clones were sequenced by immunoSEQ multiplex PCR, and TCRdb holds only the in-frame ones, with some missing. The table shows roughly 280,000 clones, with about 88% occurring only once. Unmatched junction bases numbered 1, after V lost 6 bases and J lost 7 bases. Germline lookup yields CDR1 LNHDA and CDR2 SQIVND (reference sequence). The CDR3 spans 13 residues. The TCR sequence derives from a man in his thirties or forties with active or convalescent COVID-19. The genes are TRBV19 and TRBJ1-6; 9 bases map to TRBD1. The sequencing input was peripheral blood. The CDR3 DNA follows: TGTGCCAGTAGCGACAGGGGGAATTCACCCCTCCACTTT. It translates to CASSDRGNSPLHF.